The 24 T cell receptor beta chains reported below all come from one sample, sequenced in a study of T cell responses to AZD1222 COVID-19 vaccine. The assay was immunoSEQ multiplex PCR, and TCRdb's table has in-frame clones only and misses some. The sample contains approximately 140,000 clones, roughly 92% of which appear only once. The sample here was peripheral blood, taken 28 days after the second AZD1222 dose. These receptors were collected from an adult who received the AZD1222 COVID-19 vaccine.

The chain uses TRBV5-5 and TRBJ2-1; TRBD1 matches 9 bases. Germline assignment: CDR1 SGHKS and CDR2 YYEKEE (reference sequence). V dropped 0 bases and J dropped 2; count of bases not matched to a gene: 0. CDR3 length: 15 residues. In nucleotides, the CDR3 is TGTGCCAGCAGCTTGGGGACAGGGGCCTACAATGAGCAGTTCTTC. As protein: CASSLGTGAYNEQFF.

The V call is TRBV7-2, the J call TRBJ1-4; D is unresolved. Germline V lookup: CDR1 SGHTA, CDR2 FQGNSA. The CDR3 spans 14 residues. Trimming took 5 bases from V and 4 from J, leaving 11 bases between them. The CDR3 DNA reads TGTGCCAGCAGCGCAGACACATTTAATGAAAAACTGTTTTTT. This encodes CASSADTFNEKLFF.

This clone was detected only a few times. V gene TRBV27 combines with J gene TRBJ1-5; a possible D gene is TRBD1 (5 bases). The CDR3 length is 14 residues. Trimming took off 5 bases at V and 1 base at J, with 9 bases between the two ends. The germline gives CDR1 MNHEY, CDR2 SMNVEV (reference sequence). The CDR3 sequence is CASSNRDSNQPQHF. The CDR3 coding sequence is TGTGCCAGCAGTAACCGGGACAGCAATCAGCCCCAGCATTTT.

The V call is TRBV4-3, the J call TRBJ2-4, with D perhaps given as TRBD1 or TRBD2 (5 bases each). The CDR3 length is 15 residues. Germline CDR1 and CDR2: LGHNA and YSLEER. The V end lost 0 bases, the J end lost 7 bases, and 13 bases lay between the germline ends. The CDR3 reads CASSQDRAGGNIQYF. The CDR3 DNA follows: TGCGCCAGCAGCCAAGACAGGGCGGGTGGGAACATTCAGTACTTC.

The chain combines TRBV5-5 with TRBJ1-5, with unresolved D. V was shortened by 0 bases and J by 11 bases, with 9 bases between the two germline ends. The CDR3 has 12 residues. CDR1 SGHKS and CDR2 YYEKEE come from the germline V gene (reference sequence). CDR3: CASSLEGLTQHF. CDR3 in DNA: TGTGCCAGCAGCTTGGAGGGTTTAACCCAGCATTTT.

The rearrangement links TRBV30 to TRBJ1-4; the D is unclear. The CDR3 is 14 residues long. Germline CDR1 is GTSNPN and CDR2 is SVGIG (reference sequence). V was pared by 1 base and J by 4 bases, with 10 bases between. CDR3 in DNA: TGTGCCTGGAGTGCAACAGCGGATAATGAAAAACTGTTTTTT. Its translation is CAWSATADNEKLFF.

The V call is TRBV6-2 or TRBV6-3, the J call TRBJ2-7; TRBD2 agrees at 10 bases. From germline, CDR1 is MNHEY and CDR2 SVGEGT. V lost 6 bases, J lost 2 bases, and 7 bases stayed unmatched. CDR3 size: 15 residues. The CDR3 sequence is CASSPHLAGAYEQYF. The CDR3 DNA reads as TGTGCCAGCAGCCCACACCTAGCGGGGGCCTACGAGCAGTACTTC.

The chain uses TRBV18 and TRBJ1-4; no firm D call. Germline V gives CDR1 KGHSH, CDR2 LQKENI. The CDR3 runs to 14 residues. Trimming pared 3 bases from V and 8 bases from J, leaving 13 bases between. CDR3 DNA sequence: TGTGCCAGCTCACCTATGGGTTTGGGCGAAAAACTGTTTTTT. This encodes CASSPMGLGEKLFF.

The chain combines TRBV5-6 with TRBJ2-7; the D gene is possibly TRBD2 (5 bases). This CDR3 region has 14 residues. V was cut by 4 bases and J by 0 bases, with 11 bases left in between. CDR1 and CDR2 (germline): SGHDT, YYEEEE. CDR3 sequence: CASSLRGYSYEQYF. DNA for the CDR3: TGTGCCAGCAGCCTCCGAGGGTACTCCTACGAGCAGTACTTC.

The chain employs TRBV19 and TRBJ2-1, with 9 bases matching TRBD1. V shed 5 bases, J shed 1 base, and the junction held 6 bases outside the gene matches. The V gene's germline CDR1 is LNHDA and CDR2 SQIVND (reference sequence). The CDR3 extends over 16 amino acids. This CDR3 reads CASSPRDRVSYNEQFF. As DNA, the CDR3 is TGTGCCAGTAGTCCCCGGGACAGGGTTTCCTACAATGAGCAGTTCTTC.

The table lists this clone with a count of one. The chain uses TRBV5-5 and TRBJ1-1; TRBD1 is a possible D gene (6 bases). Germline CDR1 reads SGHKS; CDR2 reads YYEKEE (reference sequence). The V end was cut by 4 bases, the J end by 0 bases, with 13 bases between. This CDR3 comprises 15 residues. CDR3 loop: CASSGGGAVNTEAFF. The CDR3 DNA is TGTGCCAGCAGCGGCGGGGGGGCGGTGAACACTGAAGCTTTCTTT.

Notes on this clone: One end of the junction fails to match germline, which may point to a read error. The CDR3: CVSREGGYEQYF. CDR3 bases: TGTGTCAGCAGGGAGGGAGGGTACGAGCAGTACTTC. This chain joins TRBV6-5 and TRBJ2-7; TRBD2 matches 7 bases. The CDR3 is 12 amino acids. Germline V gene sequence: CDR1 MNHEY, CDR2 SVGAGI.

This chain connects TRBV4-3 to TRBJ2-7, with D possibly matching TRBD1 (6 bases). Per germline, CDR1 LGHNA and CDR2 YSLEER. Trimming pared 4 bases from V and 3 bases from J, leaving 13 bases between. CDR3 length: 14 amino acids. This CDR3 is CASSPDRSFYEQYF. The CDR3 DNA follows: TGCGCCAGCAGCCCGGACAGATCCTTCTACGAGCAGTACTTC.

The CDR3, as DNA: TGTGCCAGCAGTTTGTTCCAGCGGTCCTACGAGCAGTACTTC. Amino acids: CASSLFQRSYEQYF. The rearrangement links TRBV27 to TRBJ2-7, with TRBD2 as a possible D gene (5 bases). The CDR3 covers 14 residues. The V and J ends lost 3 bases and 1 base respectively, with 10 bases between them. From germline, CDR1 is MNHEY and CDR2 SMNVEV (reference sequence).

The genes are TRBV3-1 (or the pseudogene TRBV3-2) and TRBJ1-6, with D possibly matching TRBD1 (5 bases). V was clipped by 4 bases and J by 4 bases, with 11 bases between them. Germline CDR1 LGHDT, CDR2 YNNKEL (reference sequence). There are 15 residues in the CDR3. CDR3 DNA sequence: TGTGCCAGCAGCCCCCGGGACGGTTATAATTCACCCCTCCACTTT. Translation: CASSPRDGYNSPLHF.

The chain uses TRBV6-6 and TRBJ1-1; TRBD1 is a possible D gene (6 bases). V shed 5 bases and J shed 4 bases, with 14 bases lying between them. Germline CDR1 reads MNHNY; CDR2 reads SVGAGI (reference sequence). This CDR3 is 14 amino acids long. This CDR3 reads CASSSQGTGTEAFF. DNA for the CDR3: TGTGCCAGCAGTAGCCAGGGGACGGGCACTGAAGCTTTCTTT.

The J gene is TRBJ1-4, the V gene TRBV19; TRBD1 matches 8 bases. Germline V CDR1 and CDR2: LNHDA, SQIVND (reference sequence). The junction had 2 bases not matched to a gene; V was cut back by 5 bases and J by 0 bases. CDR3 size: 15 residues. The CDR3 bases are TGTGCCAGTAGTCAACAGGGGGCAACTAATGAAAAACTGTTTTTT. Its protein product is CASSQQGATNEKLFF.

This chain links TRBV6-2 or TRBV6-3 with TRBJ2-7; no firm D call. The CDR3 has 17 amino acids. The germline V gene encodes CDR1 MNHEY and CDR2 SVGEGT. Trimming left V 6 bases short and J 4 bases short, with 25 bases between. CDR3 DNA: TGTGCCAGCAGCTTACACGCCGGAAACGGGCATTGGTACGAGCAGTACTTC. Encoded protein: CASSLHAGNGHWYEQYF.

The CDR3 nucleotides are TGTGCCAGCAGCCAAGATAGGCGGGCGACCTATGGCTACACCTTC. Residues: CASSQDRRATYGYTF. The chain joins TRBV14 to TRBJ1-2, with D uncertain. Germline V gene lookup returns CDR1 SGHDN and CDR2 FVKESK. Trimming took 0 bases from V and 4 from J, leaving 12 bases between them. The CDR3 contains 15 residues.

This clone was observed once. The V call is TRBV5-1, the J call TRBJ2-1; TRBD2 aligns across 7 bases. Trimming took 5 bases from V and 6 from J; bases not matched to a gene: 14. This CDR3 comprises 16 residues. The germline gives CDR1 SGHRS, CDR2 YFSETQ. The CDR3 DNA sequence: TGCGCCAGCAGTCCGGGGGGAGCAACACCTTCCAATGAGCAGTTCTTC. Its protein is CASSPGGATPSNEQFF.

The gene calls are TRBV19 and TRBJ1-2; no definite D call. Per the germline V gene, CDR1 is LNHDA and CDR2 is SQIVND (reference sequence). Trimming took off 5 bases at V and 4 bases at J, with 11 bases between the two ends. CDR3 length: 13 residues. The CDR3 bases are TGTGCCAGTAGTGGAGGGTTCTTCTATGGCTACACCTTC. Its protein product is CASSGGFFYGYTF.

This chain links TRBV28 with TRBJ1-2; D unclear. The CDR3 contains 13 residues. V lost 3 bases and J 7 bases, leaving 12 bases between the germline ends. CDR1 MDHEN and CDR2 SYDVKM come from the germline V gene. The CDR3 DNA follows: TGTGCCAGCAGTTTGCAGAGGTCTGGTGGCTACACCTTC. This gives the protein CASSLQRSGGYTF.

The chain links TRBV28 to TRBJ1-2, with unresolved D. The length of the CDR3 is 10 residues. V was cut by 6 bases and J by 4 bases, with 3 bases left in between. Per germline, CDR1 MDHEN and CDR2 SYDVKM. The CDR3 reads CASRRYGYTF. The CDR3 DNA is TGTGCCAGCAGACGCTATGGCTACACCTTC.

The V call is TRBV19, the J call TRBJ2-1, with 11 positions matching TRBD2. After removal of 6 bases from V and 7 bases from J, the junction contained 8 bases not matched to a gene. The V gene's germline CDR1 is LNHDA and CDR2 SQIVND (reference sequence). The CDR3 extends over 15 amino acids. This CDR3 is CASSVAGGPGNEQFF. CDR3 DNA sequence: TGTGCCAGTAGCGTAGCGGGAGGGCCAGGTAATGAGCAGTTCTTC.